This TCR beta chain is drawn from a study of response to subunit inactivated influenza vaccine. This clonotype was seen a few times. Its antigen is currently unknown. Study-level points and caveats: Only a handful of new T cells, the authors suggested, are recruited with each seasonal influenza vaccination.

Germline CDR1 is SGHRS and CDR2 is YFSETQ. Trimming removed 4 bases from V and 1 base from J; junction bases left unmatched: 3. The CDR3 is 15 residues long. TCRdb processed the RT-PCR reads anew with MiXCR; each CDR3 protein has one entry. Of 150,000 to 200,000 distinct CDR3 sequences detected, 9.5% to 13% appear once; the ten largest clones hold around 12%. The input for sequencing was non-naive T cells sorted from PBMCs, taken around seven weeks after vaccination. The sequence was collected from a man aged 45 to 65 who received an inactivated influenza vaccine. V is TRBV5-1 and J is TRBJ2-2; 8 bases match TRBD1. The CDR3 nucleotides are TGCGCCAGCAGCCCCGGACAGGGGAACACCGGGGAGCTGTTTTTT. It translates to CASSPGQGNTGELFF.